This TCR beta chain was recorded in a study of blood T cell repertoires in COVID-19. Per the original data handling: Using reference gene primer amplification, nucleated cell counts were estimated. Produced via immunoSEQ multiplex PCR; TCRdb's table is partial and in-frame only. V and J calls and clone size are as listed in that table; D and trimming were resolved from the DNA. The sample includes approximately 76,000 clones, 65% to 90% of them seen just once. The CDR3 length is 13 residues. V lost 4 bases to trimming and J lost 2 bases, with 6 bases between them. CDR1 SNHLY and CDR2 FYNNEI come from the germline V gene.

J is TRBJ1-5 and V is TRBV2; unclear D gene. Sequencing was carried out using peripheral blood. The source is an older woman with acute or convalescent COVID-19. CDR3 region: CASSVRGNQPQHF. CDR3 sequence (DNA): TGTGCCAGCAGTGTTCGGGGCAATCAGCCCCAGCATTTT.